This TCR beta chain came from a study of blood T cell repertoires in COVID-19. Study-level background: Acute and convalescent COVID-19 specimens originated in the United States, Italy and Spain.

Those who participated ranged in age from roughly 18 to 100 years and resided in 20 to 30 US areas. Original processing notes: Reference gene primer amplification gave estimated nucleated cell counts. TCRdb keeps only in-frame clones here, not all; method: immunoSEQ multiplex PCR. The DNA gave D and trimming, while V, J and clone size come from that table. The data show about 330,000 clones, with about 87% seen just once and about 5% held by the top ten. This clonotype was obtained from a man aged 25 to 40 who had recovered from COVID-19. The source material was PBMCs or T cells enriched from blood (not recorded which).

CDR3 in DNA: TGTGCCAGCAGCCCCACTAGCGGGGGGATAGATACGCAGTATTTT. Amino acid sequence: CASSPTSGGIDTQYF. V usage is TRBV6-5 and J usage is TRBJ2-3, with TRBD2 matching over 12 bases. The CDR3 length is 15 residues. Germline V gene lookup returns CDR1 MNHEY and CDR2 SVGAGI. Trimming at V came to 6 bases and at J to 5 bases, leaving 6 bases not matched to a gene.